One sample yielded the 15 T cell receptor beta chains listed below, sequenced in a study of cytomegalovirus exposure and HLA in healthy donors. The PCR used 60 Vbeta and 13 Jbeta primers. Sequenced by immunoSEQ multiplex PCR; TCRdb stores in-frame clones only, minus some. The sample yields approximately 170,000 clones, about 85% seen once. Material for sequencing was PBMCs. Every receptor here comes from a boy aged 2 to 9 in good health and CMV-seronegative.

Remarks on this clone: The junction shows a germline mismatch at one end, possibly a read error. The chain is built from TRBV7-9 and TRBJ1-1; 7 nucleotides line up with TRBD1. The CDR3 is 16 amino acids. The germline CDR1 and CDR2 sequences are SEHNR and FQNEAQ (reference sequence). CDR3: CSSSPQGTGANTEAFF. The CDR3 region has the DNA TGTTCCAGCAGCCCCCAGGGTACAGGGGCGAACACTGAAGCTTTCTTT.

The rearrangement uses TRBV6-6 and TRBJ2-7; D gene unclear. The CDR3 sequence is 13 residues long. The germline V and J ends were trimmed by 8 bases and 5 bases, with 16 bases remaining between them. Germline CDR1 reads MNHNY; CDR2 reads SVGAGI (reference sequence). The CDR3 DNA sequence: TGTGCCAGCCGCGGAAAAGGTCCCCACGAGCAGTACGTC. It specifies CASRGKGPHEQYV.

In its sample, this clone was seen a few times. This chain links TRBV2 with TRBJ2-5; possible D gene TRBD2, 5 bases. Germline CDR1 is SNHLY and CDR2 is FYNNEI. CDR3 size: 12 residues. The V end lost 1 base, the J end lost 10 bases, and 10 bases lay between the germline ends. CDR3 in DNA: TGTGCCAGCAGTGAAGGGACTGGAGACCAGTACTTC. Translated: CASSEGTGDQYF.

V and J are TRBV5-1 and TRBJ1-2; perhaps TRBD1 as D (6 bases). Deletions cut 5 bases from V and 4 bases from J, with 9 bases between. This CDR3 comprises 12 residues. Germline assignment: CDR1 SGHRS and CDR2 YFSETQ. The chain's CDR3 is CASRGTSYGYTF. Written as DNA, the CDR3 is TGCGCCAGCAGGGGGACAAGCTATGGCTACACCTTC.

The genes are TRBV28 and TRBJ2-7; 14 positions agree with TRBD2. J lost 5 bases, V lost 5 bases, and 5 bases had no gene match. This CDR3 spans 15 amino acids. The germline V gene has CDR1 MDHEN and CDR2 SYDVKM. The CDR3 protein is CASSRLAGGQNEQYF. The CDR3 DNA reads as TGTGCCAGCAGTCGACTAGCGGGAGGGCAGAACGAGCAGTACTTC. Based on the CDR3 plus reference TRBV28 and TRBJ2-7, the full variable domain is DVKVTQSSRYLVKRTGEKVFLECVQDMDHENMFWYRQDPGLGLRLIYFSYDVKMKEKGDIPEGYSVSREKKERFSLILESASTNQTSMYLCASSRLAGGQNEQYFGPGTRLTVT.

V and J are TRBV28 and TRBJ1-2; TRBD1 agrees at 11 bases. J was trimmed by 4 bases and V by 8 bases; bases with no gene match: 0. The CDR3 is 12 amino acids. Germline lookup yields CDR1 MDHEN and CDR2 SYDVKM. The CDR3 protein is CASGTGGYGYTF. The DNA of the CDR3 is TGTGCCAGCGGGACAGGGGGCTATGGCTACACCTTC.

J is TRBJ2-1 and V is TRBV5-6, with TRBD2 matching over 10 bases. From germline, CDR1 is SGHDT and CDR2 YYEEEE. This CDR3 spans 15 amino acids. The V and J ends lost 4 bases and 5 bases, in that order; junction bases with no gene match: 6. DNA for the CDR3: TGTGCCAGCAGCCCGGAGGGACTAGCGCACAATGAGCAGTTCTTC. Translation: CASSPEGLAHNEQFF.

The chain employs TRBV27 and TRBJ2-7, with D perhaps TRBD2 (6 bases). Trimming took off 5 bases at V and 7 bases at J, with 15 bases between the two ends. The CDR3 covers 13 residues. Per germline, CDR1 MNHEY and CDR2 SMNVEV (reference sequence). The CDR3 reads CASSRGGFREQYF. Here the CDR3 DNA reads TGTGCCAGCAGTCGGGGAGGATTTAGGGAGCAGTACTTC.

DNA for the CDR3: TGTGCCAGCAGTGAACAGGCCGGGGAGCTGTTTTTT. It translates to CASSEQAGELFF. V usage is TRBV2 and J usage is TRBJ2-2; D is undetermined. Germline CDR1 is SNHLY and CDR2 is FYNNEI. The CDR3 is made up of 12 amino acids. Trimming took 2 bases from V and 6 from J, leaving 4 bases between them.

The V gene is TRBV27, the J gene TRBJ1-4, with 10 bases fitting TRBD1. This CDR3 is 18 amino acids long. Germline V lookup: CDR1 MNHEY, CDR2 SMNVEV (reference sequence). V lost 6 bases and J lost 5; bases outside the gene matches: 15. The CDR3 nucleotides are TGTGCCAGCAGCCGAACCACCCCGGGACAGGGGATCAATGAAAAACTGTTTTTT. Encoded protein: CASSRTTPGQGINEKLFF.

The V and J genes are TRBV7-2 and TRBJ1-5, with 11 positions matching TRBD1. Germline V gene data show CDR1 as SGHTA and CDR2 as FQGNSA. The CDR3 extends over 16 amino acids. J gave up 7 bases and V 1 base, and 6 bases lay outside the gene matches. In nucleotides, the CDR3 is TGTGCCAGCAGCTTAGGCGGGACAGGGGGAAACCAGCCCCAGCATTTT. It encodes CASSLGGTGGNQPQHF.

CDR3 protein: CASSFGAGAGQPQHF. DNA for the CDR3: TGCGCCAGCAGCTTTGGGGCAGGGGCCGGCCAGCCCCAGCATTTT. The genes are TRBV5-1 and TRBJ1-5, with D possibly TRBD1 on 6 matching bases. Trimming removed 2 bases at V and 7 bases at J, with 16 bases between. Germline V CDR1 and CDR2: SGHRS, YFSETQ. The CDR3 totals 15 residues.

CDR3 in DNA: TGTGCCAGCAGTTACGACGGGGGGAATTCACCCCTCCACTTT. Translating gives CASSYDGGNSPLHF. The genes are TRBV6-5 and TRBJ1-6; possibly TRBD1 for D (5 bases). The germline gives CDR1 MNHEY, CDR2 SVGAGI. Trimming cost V 2 bases and J 7 bases, with 9 bases left between them. The CDR3 extends over 14 amino acids.

CDR3 sequence (DNA): TGTGCCAGCAGAGACACAGGGGGCGCGCGGAATGAGCAGTTCTTC. This gives the protein CASRDTGGARNEQFF. J is TRBJ2-1 and V is TRBV7-9; 9 bases are shared with TRBD1. V shed 6 bases and J 7 bases; nucleotides not matched to a gene: 10. The length of the CDR3 is 15 residues. CDR1 and CDR2 from the germline V gene are SEHNR and FQNEAQ (reference sequence).

The chain uses TRBV6-4 and TRBJ2-1; the match to TRBD2 covers 9 bases. The J segment lost 1 base and the V segment lost 3 bases, leaving 1 base of the junction unmatched. Germline CDR1 and CDR2: MRHNA and SNTAGT. The CDR3 loop spans 15 amino acids. Here the CDR3 reads CASSERGGSYNEQFF. DNA of the CDR3: TGTGCCAGCAGTGAGCGGGGGGGGTCCTACAATGAGCAGTTCTTC.